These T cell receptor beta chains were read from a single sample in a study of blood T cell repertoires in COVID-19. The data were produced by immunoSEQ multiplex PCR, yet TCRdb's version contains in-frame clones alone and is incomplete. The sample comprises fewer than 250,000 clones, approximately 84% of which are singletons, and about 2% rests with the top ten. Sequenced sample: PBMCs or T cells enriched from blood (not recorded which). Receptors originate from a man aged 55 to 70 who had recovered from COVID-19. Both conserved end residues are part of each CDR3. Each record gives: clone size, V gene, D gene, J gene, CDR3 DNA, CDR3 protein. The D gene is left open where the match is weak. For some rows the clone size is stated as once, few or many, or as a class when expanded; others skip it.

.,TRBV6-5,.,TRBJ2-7,TGTGCCAGCAGTTACGGCGGGGGCGCCGGGTACGAGCAGTACTTC,CASSYGGGAGYEQYF
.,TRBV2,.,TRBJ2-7,TGTGCCATCAGGGCGCAGGGCTCCTACGAGCAGTACTTC,CAIRAQGSYEQYF
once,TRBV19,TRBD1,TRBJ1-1,TGTGCCAGTAATAGCAGGGTTCCCCCAGGGGGAGCTTTCTTT,CASNSRVPPGGAFF
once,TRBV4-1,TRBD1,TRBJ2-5,TGCGCCAGCAGCCAAGGTACAGGGGATTGGGAGACCCAGTACTTC,CASSQGTGDWETQYF
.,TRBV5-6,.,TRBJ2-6,TGTGCCAGCAGCTTGGAGGGGTTCTATGTGGCCAACGTCCTGACTTTC,CASSLEGFYVANVLTF
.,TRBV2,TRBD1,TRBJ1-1,TGTGTCAGCAGACCCGGACAGGGGATGTACACTGAAGCTTTCTTT,CVSRPGQGMYTEAFF
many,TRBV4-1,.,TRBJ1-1,TGCGCCAGCAGCCCGATTAGGGAGGGGAGAAGGAACACTGAAGCTTTCTTT,CASSPIREGRRNTEAFF
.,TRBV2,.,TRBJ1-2,TGTGCCAGCAGCCTACAGCAAGCTAACTATGGCTACACCTTC,CASSLQQANYGYTF
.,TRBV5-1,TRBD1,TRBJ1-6,TGCGCCAGCAGCTTGGTGGGACAGGGAAAGAATAATTCACCCCTCCACTTT,CASSLVGQGKNNSPLHF
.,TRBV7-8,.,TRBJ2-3,TGTGCCAGCAGCTTAAGGGCACAGGGAGTAGATACGCAGTATTTT,CASSLRAQGVDTQYF
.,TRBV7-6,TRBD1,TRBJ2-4,TGTGCCAGCAGCTTAGGACCGGGACAGGGAAACATTCAGTACTTC,CASSLGPGQGNIQYF
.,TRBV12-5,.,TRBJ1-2,TGTGCTAGTGGACAAATTTTAGGGGGTGTCGGCTATGGCTACACCTTC,CASGQILGGVGYGYTF
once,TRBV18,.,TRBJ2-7,TGTGCCAGCTCACCAACAGGGTTTTTGGACGAGCAGTACTTC,CASSPTGFLDEQYF
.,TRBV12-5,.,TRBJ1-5,TGTGCTAGTGGAAATTGGGGAGCTCAGCCCCAGCATTTT,CASGNWGAQPQHF
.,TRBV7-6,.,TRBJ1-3,TGTGCCAGCAGCTTAGCGCGTCCTGGGGCCAGGATTGGAAACACCATATATTTT,CASSLARPGARIGNTIYF
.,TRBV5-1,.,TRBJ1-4,TGCGCCAGCAGCCCTGGCCCCAGGCAAAATGAAAAACTGTTTTTT,CASSPGPRQNEKLFF
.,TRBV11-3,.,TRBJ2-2,TGTGCCAGCAGCTTAGCAGGGCTGGGCACCGGGGAGCTGTTTTTT,CASSLAGLGTGELFF
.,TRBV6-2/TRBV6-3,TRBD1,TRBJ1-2,TGTGCCAGCAGCGGACAGGGCGGTGACTATGGCTACACCTTC,CASSGQGGDYGYTF
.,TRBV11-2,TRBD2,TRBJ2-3,TGTGCCAGCAGCCTCAGCGGGGGGACTAGCACAGATACGCAGTATTTT,CASSLSGGTSTDTQYF